This T cell receptor (beta chain) was profiled in a study of cytomegalovirus exposure and HLA in healthy donors. Germline CDR1 reads SQVTM; CDR2 reads ANQGSEA. The trim removed 8 bases at V and 3 bases at J, leaving 7 bases unmatched. CDR3 length: 12 amino acids. The study's findings and limits: Rates of TCR association differed by HLA locus in a later analysis, with DRB1 highest and HLA-C lowest. Presence/absence analyses treated sequencing depth as roughly uniform across donors. 87-base-pair reads could not separate some V segments, including TRBV6-2 and TRBV6-3.

The PCR made use of 60 Vbeta and 13 Jbeta primers. Original handling: In a later analysis, about 12 million of approximately 81 million unique beta chains occurred in at least two donors. Some clones are missing from TCRdb's copy, which holds only in-frame ones; the method was immunoSEQ multiplex PCR. That table gives V, J and clone size, and the DNA gave D and trimming. The sample lists 150,000 or so clones, around 77% occurring once. Turning to this clone: Its matching antigen is unknown.

Sequenced input: PBMCs. This receptor was taken from a middle-aged woman in good health and CMV-seropositive. The chain couples TRBV29-1 to TRBJ2-7; 7 positions match TRBD1. The CDR3 bases are TGCAGCATTGGGACAGAAAGCTACGAGCAGTACTTC. Translating it yields CSIGTESYEQYF.